These T cell receptor beta chains were read from a single sample in a study of blood T cell repertoires in COVID-19. Profiled with immunoSEQ multiplex PCR; TCRdb holds only in-frame clones, not every one. The sample holds 200,000 to 250,000 clones, around 80% seen once. What was sequenced was peripheral blood. These receptors were taken from an older woman with acute or convalescent COVID-19. Both conserved end residues are part of each CDR3. The D gene is left open where the match is weak. Part of the rows lack a size; the others show once, few, many or a class for expanded clones.

J | V | size | D | DNA | CDR3
TRBJ1-5 | TRBV7-2 | NA | TRBD1 | TGTGCCAGCAGTTGGGACAGGGCCCAGCCCCAGCATTTT | CASSWDRAQPQHF
TRBJ2-7 | TRBV27 | NA | NA | TGTGCCAGCAGTCACCAGCGGACCCCATCCTACGAGCAGTACTTC | CASSHQRTPSYEQYF
TRBJ2-5 | TRBV24-1 | NA | NA | TGTGCCACCAGTAGCCGTGAGGGTTTTCAAGAGACCCAGTACTTC | CATSSREGFQETQYF
TRBJ2-7 | TRBV3-1/TRBV3-2 | few | TRBD2 | TGTGCCAGCAGTCAGATCCTAGCGGGAGGGCCTCCCTACGAGCAGTACTTC | CASSQILAGGPPYEQYF
TRBJ2-1 | TRBV18 | NA | TRBD2 | TGTGCCAGCTCACCAACAGCGGGAGGGCCCAAGAATGAGCAGTTCTTC | CASSPTAGGPKNEQFF
TRBJ1-1 | TRBV14 | NA | TRBD1 | TGTGCCAGCAGCCAGGGGGGCATAGGGACAGCGAACACTGAAGCTTTCTTT | CASSQGGIGTANTEAFF
TRBJ1-3 | TRBV30 | NA | NA | TGTGCCTGGGGGGGAGATAACTCTGGAAACACCATATATTTT | CAWGGDNSGNTIYF
TRBJ1-4 | TRBV29-1 | NA | TRBD1 | TGCAGCGTGGCGGGACAGGGAAATGAAAAACTGTTTTTT | CSVAGQGNEKLFF
TRBJ2-2 | TRBV10-3 | NA | NA | TGTGCCATCAGTGGTACTAGCATAGGCGGGGAGCTGTTTTTT | CAISGTSIGGELFF
TRBJ2-1 | TRBV19 | NA | TRBD2 | TGTGCCAGTAGTGTGGGACTAGCGGGGCACAATGAGCAGTTCTTC | CASSVGLAGHNEQFF
TRBJ2-3 | TRBV9 | NA | NA | TGTGCCAGCAGCGTAGCTAGCACAGATACGCAGTATTTT | CASSVASTDTQYF
TRBJ2-5 | TRBV5-1 | NA | TRBD1 | TGCGCCAGCAGCTTAGGACAGGGACAAGAGACCCAGTACTTC | CASSLGQGQETQYF
TRBJ1-6 | TRBV21-1 | NA | NA | TGTGCCAGCAGCAAAGGTCCCGGGTGGAATTCACCCCTCCACTTT | CASSKGPGWNSPLHF
TRBJ2-7 | TRBV21-1 | NA | NA | TGTGCCAGCAGTCGCACAGGGGACGAGCAGTACTTC | CASSRTGDEQYF
TRBJ2-5 | TRBV5-1 | NA | TRBD1 | TGCGCCAGCAGCGAAACCGGGACAGGGGATGAGACCCAGTACTTC | CASSETGTGDETQYF
TRBJ2-7 | TRBV6-6 | NA | NA | TGTGCCAGCAGTTACCGGGGGATCTCCTACGAGCAGTACTTC | CASSYRGISYEQYF
TRBJ2-5 | TRBV18 | NA | TRBD2 | TGTGCCAGTTCCGGGACTAGCGGGTCAGTGAGCCAGTACTTC | CASSGTSGSVSQYF
TRBJ2-6 | TRBV18 | NA | NA | TGTGCCAGCTCACCACCGAATCCGGGCTCTGGGGCCAACGTCCTGACTTTC | CASSPPNPGSGANVLTF
TRBJ2-2 | TRBV27 | NA | TRBD1 | TGTGCCAGCAGTTTATTAGGACAGGGGCACGGGGAGCTGTTTTTT | CASSLLGQGHGELFF
TRBJ1-5 | TRBV7-2 | NA | NA | TGTGCCAGCAGCTTTCCTAGTCAGCCCCAGCATTTT | CASSFPSQPQHF
TRBJ2-1 | TRBV19 | NA | NA | TGTGCCAGTAGTATAGACGGGTCCCCTACCATCGAGCAGTTCTTC | CASSIDGSPTIEQFF
TRBJ2-7 | TRBV7-2 | NA | TRBD2 | TGTGCCAGCAGTTCCGGGGGGGGGCTGTTCTACGAGCAGTACTTC | CASSSGGGLFYEQYF
TRBJ2-1 | TRBV5-1 | NA | TRBD2 | TGCGCCAGCAGCTTAGCGGGAACTTACAATGAGCAGTTCTTC | CASSLAGTYNEQFF
TRBJ2-3 | TRBV5-6 | NA | NA | TGTGCCAGCAGCTTGAAGCTAGCGATCCCCACAGATACGCAGTATTTT | CASSLKLAIPTDTQYF